What follows are 31 T cell receptor beta chains derived from one specimen sequenced in a study of blood T cell repertoires in COVID-19. Only in-frame clones appear in the TCRdb table, and some are missing; sequencing was by immunoSEQ multiplex PCR. The table records around 270,000 clones, about 90% of them present only once. The sample was PBMCs or T cells enriched from blood (not recorded which). The receptors here all came from a woman aged 35 to 49 who had been exposed to COVID-19.

The chain combines TRBV6-5 with TRBJ2-7; maybe TRBD1 (6 bases). The CDR3 contains 14 residues. In germline, CDR1 is MNHEY, CDR2 SVGAGI. V shed 6 bases and J shed 1 base, with 13 bases lying between them. The CDR3, as DNA: TGTGCCAGCAGACAGGGTACGAGTTCCTACGAGCAGTACTTC. Translated, it gives CASRQGTSSYEQYF.

J is TRBJ1-2 and V is TRBV7-2; D uncertain. The CDR3 loop spans 15 amino acids. Germline V gene sequence: CDR1 SGHTA, CDR2 FQGNSA. Between the trimmed V and J ends, which lost 5 bases and 2 bases, there was a span of 15 bases. Here the CDR3 DNA reads TGTGCCAGCAGCGCCACGGTTGGAGAGAACTATGGCTACACCTTC. Its protein product is CASSATVGENYGYTF.

The chain links TRBV19 to TRBJ1-2; 8 nucleotides align to TRBD1. The CDR3 is made up of 12 amino acids. Trimming removed 6 bases from V and 8 bases from J; junction bases left unmatched: 5. Looked up from germline, CDR1 is LNHDA and CDR2 is SQIVND (reference sequence). The CDR3 bases are TGTGCCAGTAGCCGGGCAGGGGGCGGCTACACCTTC. Translation: CASSRAGGGYTF.

The chain couples TRBV9 to TRBJ2-2; maybe TRBD2 (5 bases). Trimming cost V 3 bases and J 5 bases, with 11 bases left between them. The CDR3 loop spans 14 amino acids. The germline CDR1 and CDR2 sequences are SGDLS and YYNGEE. Here the CDR3 reads CASSDKTRTGELFF. CDR3 coding DNA: TGTGCCAGCAGCGATAAAACTAGGACCGGGGAGCTGTTTTTT.

The genes are TRBV7-9 and TRBJ2-1, with 8 nucleotides matching TRBD2. Trimming removed 3 bases from V and 6 bases from J; junction bases left unmatched: 7. Germline V gene lookup returns CDR1 SEHNR and CDR2 FQNEAQ (reference sequence). CDR3 length: 15 residues. The CDR3 loop is CASSLGGRIANEQFF. CDR3 nucleotide sequence: TGTGCCAGCAGCTTGGGCGGGAGGATCGCCAATGAGCAGTTCTTC.

CDR3 region: CASRGTGRLGEQYF. The CDR3 DNA reads as TGTGCCAGCAGGGGGACAGGGAGACTAGGGGAGCAGTACTTC. J is TRBJ2-7 and V is TRBV2; TRBD1 aligns across 9 bases. Germline CDR1 SNHLY, CDR2 FYNNEI. The CDR3 is 14 amino acids. Trimming cost V 6 bases and J 7 bases; bases outside gene matches: 10.

Concerning this clone itself: Different DNA sequences within this sample yield the same CDR3. The rearrangement links TRBV7-2 to TRBJ2-5, with D uncertain. The CDR3 has 11 residues. With 1 base removed from V and 7 bases from J, the gap between germline ends came to 4 bases. CDR1 and CDR2 (germline): SGHTA, FQGNSA. CDR3 in DNA: TGTGCCAGCAGCTTAGGAGGGACCCAGTACTTC. Amino acids: CASSLGGTQYF.

This clone was counted a single time. The J gene is TRBJ2-3, the V gene TRBV6-4, with 7 bases fitting TRBD1. The V gene's germline CDR1 is MRHNA and CDR2 SNTAGT. This CDR3 has 15 amino acids. The junction had 9 bases not matched to a gene; V was cut back by 3 bases and J by 6 bases. CDR3 sequence reads: CASSELQGSVDTQYF. As DNA, the CDR3 is TGTGCCAGCAGTGAACTACAGGGGTCTGTTGATACGCAGTATTTT.

This rearrangement joins TRBV28 to TRBJ2-1; 7 bases align to TRBD1. After removal of 7 bases from V and 6 bases from J, the junction contained 9 bases not matched to a gene. There are 14 residues in the CDR3. Germline-derived CDR1 and CDR2 are MDHEN and SYDVKM. CDR3 protein: CASTEYRGSNEQFF. CDR3 coding DNA: TGTGCCAGCACCGAGTACAGGGGCAGCAATGAGCAGTTCTTC.

This clone was picked up one time. The rearrangement joins TRBV19 to TRBJ1-2; D gene uncertain. The V gene's germline CDR1 is LNHDA and CDR2 SQIVND (reference sequence). This CDR3 comprises 13 residues. The V end lost 0 bases, the J end lost 0 bases, and 2 bases lay between the germline ends. DNA of the CDR3: TGTGCCAGTAGTATAGACACTAACTATGGCTACACCTTC. Amino acids: CASSIDTNYGYTF.

This chain links TRBV9 with TRBJ1-3; D gene uncertain. Trimming took 0 bases from V and 4 from J, leaving 11 bases between them. This CDR3 region has 15 residues. Per the germline V gene, CDR1 is SGDLS and CDR2 is YYNGEE. CDR3 bases: TGTGCCAGCAGCGTAGCTACCTCGACAGGAAACACCATATATTTT. Amino acids: CASSVATSTGNTIYF. Full variable domain (remainder filled in from reference TRBV9 and TRBJ1-3): DSGVTQTPKHLITATGQRVTLRCSPRSGDLSVYWYQQSLDQGLQFLIQYYNGEERAKGNILERFSAQQFPDLHSELNLSSLELGDSALYFCASSVATSTGNTIYFGEGSWLTVV.

The V call is TRBV19, the J call TRBJ1-5, with D uncertain. V was trimmed by 5 bases and J by 7 bases, leaving 24 bases between them. This CDR3 is built from 17 residues. The germline gives CDR1 LNHDA, CDR2 SQIVND (reference sequence). CDR3 protein: CASSPEDGNLSQQPQHF. The CDR3 bases are TGTGCCAGTAGTCCGGAAGACGGGAATTTATCGCAACAGCCCCAGCATTTT.

In regard to this clone: Relative to the germline gene, one junction end is altered; a read error may explain this. The rearrangement links TRBV5-1 to TRBJ1-5; the D is unclear. The CDR3 has 15 amino acids. The germline CDR1 and CDR2 sequences are SGHRS and YFSETQ. CDR3 sequence: CASSLGPSRDQPQHF. The CDR3 DNA follows: TGTGCCAGCAGCCTCGGCCCGAGTCGGGATCAGCCCCAGCATTTT.

The V and J genes are TRBV6-1 and TRBJ2-1; 8 positions match TRBD1. Looked up from germline, CDR1 is MNHNS and CDR2 is SASEGT. The CDR3 spans 16 residues. The ends lost 2 bases at V and 3 bases at J; junction bases unmatched: 6. The CDR3 protein is CASSELGQGYYNEQFF. The CDR3 region has the DNA TGTGCCAGCAGTGAATTAGGACAGGGTTACTACAATGAGCAGTTCTTC.

This clone was seen only once. CDR3 in amino acids: CASSLSPGYEQYF. CDR3 coding DNA: TGTGCCAGCAGCTTGTCGCCGGGCTACGAGCAGTACTTC. This rearrangement joins TRBV11-2 to TRBJ2-7; D gene ambiguous. Germline V gene sequence: CDR1 SGHAT, CDR2 FQNNGV. This CDR3 spans 13 amino acids. V gave up 3 bases and J gave up 3 bases, with 9 bases separating them.

The J gene is TRBJ1-3, the V gene TRBV18; 8 bases map to TRBD1. The CDR3 covers 16 residues. V gave up 5 bases and J gave up 0 bases; unmatched junction bases: 6. Germline CDR1 KGHSH, CDR2 LQKENI. CDR3 sequence: CASSSGTGGSGNTIYF. Written as DNA, the CDR3 is TGTGCCAGCTCATCAGGAACAGGGGGCTCTGGAAACACCATATATTTT.

This rearrangement joins TRBV1 to TRBJ1-2. TRBV1 is annotated as a pseudogene. The CDR3 runs to 13 residues. In DNA, the CDR3 is TGCACCAGCAGCCAAGGGAGGACGAGGGGCTACACCTTC. Protein sequence: CTSSQGRTRGYTF.

V usage is TRBV4-1 and J usage is TRBJ2-7, with TRBD2 matching over 7 bases. The V segment lost 3 bases and the J segment 0 bases; nucleotides outside the gene matches: 2. This CDR3 is built from 14 residues. Germline loops: CDR1 MGHRA, CDR2 YSYEKL. In nucleotides, the CDR3 is TGCGCCAGCAGCCAGGGGGGGTACTCCTACGAGCAGTACTTC. It is translated as CASSQGGYSYEQYF.

This chain uses TRBV4-3 with TRBJ2-1; 9 bases line up with TRBD2. The V and J ends lost 0 bases and 7 bases, in that order; junction bases with no gene match: 13. The CDR3 has 18 residues. The germline gives CDR1 LGHNA, CDR2 YSLEER. In DNA form, the CDR3 reads TGCGCCAGCAGCCAAGATCGAGGGGCGGCTAGCGGGATGAATGAGCAGTTCTTC. This encodes CASSQDRGAASGMNEQFF.

CDR3: CASSLDRAQGEQYF. In nucleotides, the CDR3 is TGTGCCAGCAGCTTGGACAGGGCGCAAGGCGAGCAGTACTTC. This chain joins TRBV7-9 and TRBJ2-7; 8 positions agree with TRBD1. The CDR3 spans 14 residues. From germline, CDR1 is SEHNR and CDR2 FQNEAQ (reference sequence). With V trimmed by 3 bases and J by 6 bases, 7 bases remained unmatched.

J is TRBJ1-1 and V is TRBV11-3; the match to TRBD1 covers 8 bases. Germline V CDR1 and CDR2: SGHNT, YENEEA. This CDR3 is built from 15 residues. V shed 1 base, J shed 1 base, and the junction held 2 bases outside the gene matches. The CDR3 loop is CASSLVGTGNTEAFF. DNA of the CDR3: TGTGCCAGCAGCTTAGTGGGGACAGGGAACACTGAAGCTTTCTTT.

The J gene is TRBJ2-2, the V gene TRBV2, with D maybe TRBD2 (5 bases). The CDR3 is 13 amino acids. V was trimmed by 6 bases and J by 1 base, leaving 6 bases between them. Germline lookup yields CDR1 SNHLY and CDR2 FYNNEI. In DNA, the CDR3 is TGTGCCAGCAGCCGGGAGAACACCGGGGAGCTGTTTTTT. Translated, it gives CASSRENTGELFF.

V is TRBV5-6 and J is TRBJ2-1, with D uncertain. V was shortened by 1 base and J by 4 bases, with 9 bases between the two germline ends. The germline V gene encodes CDR1 SGHDT and CDR2 YYEEEE. The CDR3 covers 14 residues. CDR3 sequence: CASSLSPNYNEQFF. In DNA, the CDR3 is TGTGCCAGCAGCTTGTCCCCCAATTACAATGAGCAGTTCTTC.

J is TRBJ2-7 and V is TRBV5-1; tentatively, D is TRBD1 (6 bases). The length of the CDR3 is 14 residues. V lost 2 bases and J lost 2, with 11 bases in between. Germline V gives CDR1 SGHRS, CDR2 YFSETQ. The CDR3 DNA reads as TGCGCCAGCAGCTTAAACGACAGGACCTACGAGCAGTACTTC. Translation gives CASSLNDRTYEQYF. The entire variable domain, with the rest obtained from reference TRBV5-1 and TRBJ2-7, is as follows: KAGVTQTPRYLIKTRGQQVTLSCSPISGHRSVSWYQQTPGQGLQFLFEYFSETQRNKGNFPGRFSGRQFSNSRSEMNVSTLELGDSALYLCASSLNDRTYEQYFGPGTRLTVT.

A single count supports this clone. CDR3 coding DNA: TGTGCCTTTATTACAGGGGCGGCGGCTAATTCACCCCTCCACTTT. It translates to CAFITGAAANSPLHF. This chain uses TRBV30 with TRBJ1-6; TRBD1 matches 7 bases. This CDR3 is built from 15 residues. V shed 7 bases, J shed 6 bases, and the junction held 12 bases outside the gene matches. Germline CDR1 and CDR2: GTSNPN and SVGIG (reference sequence).

The table lists this clone with many counts. DNA of the CDR3: TGTGCCAGCAGCTATGGGGGGTCGGGGACCCAGTACTTC. Protein: CASSYGGSGTQYF. The rearrangement uses TRBV2 and TRBJ2-5; D is possibly TRBD2 (6 bases). CDR3 length: 13 amino acids. Trimming stripped 6 bases from V and 7 bases from J, with 15 bases between. Germline V CDR1 and CDR2: SNHLY, FYNNEI.

V is TRBV6-5 and J is TRBJ2-1, with 8 bases lining up with TRBD2. V was pared by 6 bases and J by 3 bases, with 7 bases of the junction left unmatched. The CDR3 runs to 15 residues. CDR1 and CDR2 from the germline V gene are MNHEY and SVGAGI. CDR3 protein: CASSQPGLGYNEQFF. In DNA, the CDR3 is TGTGCCAGCAGCCAACCGGGACTAGGCTACAATGAGCAGTTCTTC.

CDR3 nucleotide sequence: TGTGCCAGCAGCTTAAAGGTGTGGGGGGACAGGGGGCCGGGTGAGCAGTTCTTC. The encoded protein is CASSLKVWGDRGPGEQFF. This sequence joins TRBV7-2 and TRBJ2-1; 12 bases align to TRBD1. The V gene's germline CDR1 is SGHTA and CDR2 FQGNSA. There are 18 residues in the CDR3. J gave up 9 bases and V 2 bases, and 14 bases lay outside the gene matches. The variable domain in full, completed from reference TRBV7-2 and TRBJ2-1, reads GAGVSQSPSNKVTEKGKDVELRCDPISGHTALYWYRQSLGQGLEFLIYFQGNSAPDKSGLPSDRFSAERTGGSVSTLTIQRTQQEDSAVYLCASSLKVWGDRGPGEQFFGPGTRLTVL.

J is TRBJ1-1 and V is TRBV4-3; a possible D gene is TRBD1 (5 bases). CDR3 length: 14 residues. Germline CDR1 LGHNA, CDR2 YSLEER. The ends were cut back, 6 bases at V and 7 bases at J, with 18 bases in the middle. CDR3 protein: CASSAGVGQHEAFF. In DNA form, the CDR3 reads TGCGCCAGCAGTGCGGGGGTGGGGCAGCATGAAGCTTTCTTT.

This chain uses TRBV11-3 with TRBJ2-2; 11 positions match TRBD2. Germline CDR1 reads SGHNT; CDR2 reads YENEEA. V gave up 0 bases and J gave up 0 bases; unmatched junction bases: 3. The CDR3 runs to 18 residues. The CDR3 loop is CASSLEASGRSNTGELFF. The CDR3 nucleotides read TGTGCCAGCAGCTTAGAGGCTAGCGGGAGGTCGAACACCGGGGAGCTGTTTTTT.

The chain joins TRBV7-9 to TRBJ2-7; TRBD1 matches at 7 bases. Germline V CDR1 and CDR2: SEHNR, FQNEAQ (reference sequence). With 6 bases clipped from V and 4 bases from J, the junction kept 3 bases outside the gene matches. This CDR3 region has 12 residues. The CDR3 protein is CASRRTGYEQYF. CDR3 nucleotide sequence: TGTGCCAGCAGAAGGACAGGATACGAGCAGTACTTC.